This TCR beta chain was retrieved from a study of graft-versus-host responses after intestinal transplantation. Background on the study: Each transplant was multivisceral, liver-intestinal, or isolated intestinal. Anti-thymocyte globulin was used for induction in all recipients, who then took tacrolimus and steroids for roughly three years.

Germline V lookup: CDR1 SEHNR, CDR2 FQNEAQ (reference sequence). There are 19 residues in the CDR3. The germline V and J ends were trimmed by 5 bases and 5 bases, with 25 bases remaining between them. Measured with immunoSEQ multiplex PCR; TCRdb has only the in-frame clones, and not every one. The sample holds 4,600 or so clones, less than 30% seen once. There were some 200,000 CFSE-labeled responder cells plated together with some 200,000 irradiated, violet-dye-labeled stimulator cells. Proliferating CFSE-low CD3+CD4+ and CD3+CD8+ responders were sorted after the reaction. This receptor was taken from a human patient who was an organ donor for intestinal transplantation. The chain joins TRBV7-9 to TRBJ2-6; the D is unclear. Sequencing used alloreactive CD4+ T cells from a mixed lymphocyte reaction culture, obtained before transplantation. Subset: CFSE-low proliferating T cells sorted from approximately 6-day pre-transplant mixed lymphocyte reaction (GvH or HvG direction). This chain's CDR3 is CASSDVRYHDKSRANVLTF. Written as DNA, the CDR3 is TGTGCCAGCAGCGATGTTAGATACCATGACAAAAGTCGGGCCAACGTCCTGACTTTC.